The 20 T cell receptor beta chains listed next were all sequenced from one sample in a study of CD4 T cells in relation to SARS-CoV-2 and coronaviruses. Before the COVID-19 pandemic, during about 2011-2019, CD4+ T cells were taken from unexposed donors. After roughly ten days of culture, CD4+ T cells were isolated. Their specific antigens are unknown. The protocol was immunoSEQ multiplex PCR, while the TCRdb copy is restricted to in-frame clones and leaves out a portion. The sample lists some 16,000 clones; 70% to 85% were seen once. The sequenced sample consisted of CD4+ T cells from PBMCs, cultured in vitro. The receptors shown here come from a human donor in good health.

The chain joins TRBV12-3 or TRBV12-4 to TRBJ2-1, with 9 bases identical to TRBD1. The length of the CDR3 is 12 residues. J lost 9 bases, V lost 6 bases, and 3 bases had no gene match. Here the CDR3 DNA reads TGTGCCAGCAGGCCGGGACAGGGTGAGCAGTTCTTC. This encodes CASRPGQGEQFF.

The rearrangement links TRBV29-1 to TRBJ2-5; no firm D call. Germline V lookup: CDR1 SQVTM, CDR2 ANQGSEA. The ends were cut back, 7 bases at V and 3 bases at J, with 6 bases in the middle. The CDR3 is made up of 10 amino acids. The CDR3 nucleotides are TGCAGCGGTAGTAAAGAGACCCAGTACTTC. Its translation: CSGSKETQYF.

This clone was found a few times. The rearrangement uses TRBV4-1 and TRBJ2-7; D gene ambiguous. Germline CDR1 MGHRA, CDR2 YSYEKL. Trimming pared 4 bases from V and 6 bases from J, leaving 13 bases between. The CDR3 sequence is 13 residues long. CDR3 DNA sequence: TGCGCCAGCAGCCGCGACCGGACGAGCGAGCAGTACTTC. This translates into CASSRDRTSEQYF.

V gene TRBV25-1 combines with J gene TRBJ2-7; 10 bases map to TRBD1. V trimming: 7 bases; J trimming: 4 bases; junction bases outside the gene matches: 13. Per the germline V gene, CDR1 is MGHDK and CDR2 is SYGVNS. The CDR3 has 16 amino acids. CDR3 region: CASTPTDRGHGYEQYF. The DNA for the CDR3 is TGTGCCAGCACCCCGACCGACAGGGGGCATGGGTACGAGCAGTACTTC.

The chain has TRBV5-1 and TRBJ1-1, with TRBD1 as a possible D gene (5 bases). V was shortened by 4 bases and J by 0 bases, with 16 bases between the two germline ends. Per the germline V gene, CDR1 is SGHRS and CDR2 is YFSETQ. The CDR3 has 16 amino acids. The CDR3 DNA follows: TGCGCCAGCAGCCAAGTGGAGGGGACCATGAACACTGAAGCTTTCTTT. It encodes CASSQVEGTMNTEAFF.

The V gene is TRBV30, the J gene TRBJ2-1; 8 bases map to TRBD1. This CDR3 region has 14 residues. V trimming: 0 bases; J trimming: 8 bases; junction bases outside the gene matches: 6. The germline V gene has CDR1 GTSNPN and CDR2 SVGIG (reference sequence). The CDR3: CAWSVGQGTDEQFF. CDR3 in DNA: TGTGCCTGGAGTGTAGGACAGGGTACCGATGAGCAGTTCTTC.

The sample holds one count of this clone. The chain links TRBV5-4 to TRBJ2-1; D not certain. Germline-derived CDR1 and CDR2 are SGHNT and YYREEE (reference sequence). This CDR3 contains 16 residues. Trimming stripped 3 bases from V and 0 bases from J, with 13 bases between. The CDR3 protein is CASSSTSRPSYNEQFF. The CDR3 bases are TGTGCCAGCAGCTCGACCTCCCGTCCCTCCTACAATGAGCAGTTCTTC.

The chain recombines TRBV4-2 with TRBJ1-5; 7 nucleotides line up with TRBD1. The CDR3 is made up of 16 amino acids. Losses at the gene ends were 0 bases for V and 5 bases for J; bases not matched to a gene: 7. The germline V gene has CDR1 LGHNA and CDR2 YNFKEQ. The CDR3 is CASSQDPGGIDQPQHF. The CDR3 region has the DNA TGTGCCAGCAGCCAAGATCCAGGGGGAATCGATCAGCCCCAGCATTTT.

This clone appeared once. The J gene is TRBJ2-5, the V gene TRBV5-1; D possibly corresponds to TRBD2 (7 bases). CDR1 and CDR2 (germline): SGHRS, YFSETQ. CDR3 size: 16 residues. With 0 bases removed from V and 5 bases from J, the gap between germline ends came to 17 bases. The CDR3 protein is CASSLVVGGRGETQYF. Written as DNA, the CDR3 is TGCGCCAGCAGCTTGGTGGTCGGGGGGCGAGGGGAGACCCAGTACTTC.

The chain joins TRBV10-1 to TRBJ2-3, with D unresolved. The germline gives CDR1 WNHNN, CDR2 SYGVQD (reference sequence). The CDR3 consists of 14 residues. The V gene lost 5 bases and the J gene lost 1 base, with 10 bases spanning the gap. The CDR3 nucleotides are TGCGCCAGCAGTTCCCAGTTGGGCACAGATACGCAGTATTTT. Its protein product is CASSSQLGTDTQYF.

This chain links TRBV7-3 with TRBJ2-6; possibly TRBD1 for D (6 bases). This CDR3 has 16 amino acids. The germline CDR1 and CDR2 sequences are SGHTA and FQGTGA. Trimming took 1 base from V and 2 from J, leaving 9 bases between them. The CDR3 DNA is TGTGCCAGCAGCTTAAAATCAGGGGCTGGGGCCAACGTCCTGACTTTC. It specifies CASSLKSGAGANVLTF.

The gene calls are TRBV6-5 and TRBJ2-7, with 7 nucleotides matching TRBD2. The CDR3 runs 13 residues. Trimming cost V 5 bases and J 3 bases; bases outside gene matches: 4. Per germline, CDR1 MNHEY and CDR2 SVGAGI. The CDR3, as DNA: TGTGCCAGCAGTAGCCGGGACTACTACGAGCAGTACTTC. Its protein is CASSSRDYYEQYF.

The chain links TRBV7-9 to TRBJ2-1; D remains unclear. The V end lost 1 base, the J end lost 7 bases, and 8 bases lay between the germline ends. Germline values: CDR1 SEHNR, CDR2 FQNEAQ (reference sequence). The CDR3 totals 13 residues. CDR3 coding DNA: TGTGCCAGCAGCTTAGGGGGTAGAAATGAGCAGTTCTTC. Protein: CASSLGGRNEQFF.

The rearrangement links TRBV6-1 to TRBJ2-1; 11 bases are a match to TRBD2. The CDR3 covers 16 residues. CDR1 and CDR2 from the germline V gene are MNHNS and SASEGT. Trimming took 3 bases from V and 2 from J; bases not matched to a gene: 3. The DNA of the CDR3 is TGTGCCAGCAGTGAGTTTAGCGGGGGGGCCTACAATGAGCAGTTCTTC. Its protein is CASSEFSGGAYNEQFF.

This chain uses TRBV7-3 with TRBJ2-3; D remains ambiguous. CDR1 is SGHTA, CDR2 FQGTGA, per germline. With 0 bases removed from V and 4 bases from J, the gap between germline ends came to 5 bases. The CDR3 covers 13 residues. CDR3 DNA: TGTGCCAGCAGCTTAACGTCATCAGATACGCAGTATTTT. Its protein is CASSLTSSDTQYF.

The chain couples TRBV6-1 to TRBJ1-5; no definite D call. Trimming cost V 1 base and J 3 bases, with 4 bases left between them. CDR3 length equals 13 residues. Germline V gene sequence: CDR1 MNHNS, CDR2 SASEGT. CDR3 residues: CASSEGNNQPQHF. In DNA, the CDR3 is TGTGCCAGCAGTGAAGGGAACAATCAGCCCCAGCATTTT.

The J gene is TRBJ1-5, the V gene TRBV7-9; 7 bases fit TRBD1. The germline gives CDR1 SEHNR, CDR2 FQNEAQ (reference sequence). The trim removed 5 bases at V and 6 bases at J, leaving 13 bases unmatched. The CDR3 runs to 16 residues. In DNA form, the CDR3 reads TGTGCCAGCAGCCCGGAGGGGACAGCAGTTAGTCAGCCCCAGCATTTT. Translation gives CASSPEGTAVSQPQHF.

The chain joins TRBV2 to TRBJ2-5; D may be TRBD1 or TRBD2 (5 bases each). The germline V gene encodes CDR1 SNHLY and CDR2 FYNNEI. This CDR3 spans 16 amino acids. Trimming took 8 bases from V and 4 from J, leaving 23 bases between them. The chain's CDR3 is CASVARPGRQPETQYF. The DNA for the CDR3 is TGTGCCAGCGTCGCCCGGCCGGGACGGCAGCCAGAGACCCAGTACTTC.

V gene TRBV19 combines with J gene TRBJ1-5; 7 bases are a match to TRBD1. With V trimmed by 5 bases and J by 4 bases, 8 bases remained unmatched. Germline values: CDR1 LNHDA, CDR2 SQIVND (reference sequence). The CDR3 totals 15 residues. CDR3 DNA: TGTGCCAGTAGTCCCCGGACGGGACAGAATCAGCCCCAGCATTTT. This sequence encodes CASSPRTGQNQPQHF.

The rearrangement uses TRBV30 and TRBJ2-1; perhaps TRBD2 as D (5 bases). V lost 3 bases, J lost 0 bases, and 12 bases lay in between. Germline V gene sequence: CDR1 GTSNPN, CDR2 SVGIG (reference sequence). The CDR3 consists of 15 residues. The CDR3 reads CAWRAVASSYNEQFF. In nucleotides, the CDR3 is TGTGCCTGGAGAGCCGTAGCGAGCTCCTACAATGAGCAGTTCTTC.